The following is a T cell receptor beta chain sequence with its context. The source of the sample is a study of blood T cell repertoires in COVID-19. As for the study in general: Italy, Spain and the United States were the sources of the convalescent and acute COVID-19 samples.

Germline V CDR1 and CDR2: SEHNR, FQNEAQ (reference sequence). V shed 5 bases and J 4 bases; nucleotides not matched to a gene: 3. The CDR3 is 15 amino acids. Authors' processing steps: Reference gene primer amplification gave estimated nucleated cell counts. Assay: immunoSEQ multiplex PCR; the TCRdb copy retains only in-frame clones and omits some. That table supplies the V and J calls and clone size; D and trimming were determined from the DNA. The sample consists of approximately 42,000 clones, more than 75% of them appearing once. The sequencing sample was made of peripheral blood. The chain carries TRBV7-9 and TRBJ2-3; 13 nucleotides line up with TRBD2. This TCR derives from a man older than 75 with acute or convalescent COVID-19. This chain's CDR3 is CASSPLAGGADTQYF. In DNA, the CDR3 is TGTGCCAGCAGCCCACTAGCGGGGGGGGCAGATACGCAGTATTTT.